This TCR beta chain was identified in a study of T cell responses to AZD1222 COVID-19 vaccine. Here immunoSEQ multiplex PCR was the method, and the copy in TCRdb shows in-frame clones only, minus some. The data contain roughly 100,000 clones, around 92% of them seen just once; the ten biggest clones take up over 40%. The V gene's germline CDR1 is GTSNPN and CDR2 SVGIG (reference sequence). The V gene lost 1 base and the J gene lost 3 bases, with 10 bases spanning the gap. The CDR3 has 13 residues. This receptor was obtained from an adult in good health. The chain couples TRBV30 to TRBJ2-7, with D perhaps matching TRBD2 (6 bases). This specimen consisted of peripheral blood, obtained on day 0 of AZD1222 vaccination. The chain's CDR3 is CAWSAGVSYEQYF. CDR3 DNA sequence: TGTGCCTGGAGTGCGGGAGTCAGCTACGAGCAGTACTTC.